The sequence of this TCR beta chain was determined in a study of blood T cells in healthy people across ages. Study results and caveats: The percentage of naive T cells correlated strongly with TCR beta diversity.

This clonotype has ten or more counts. No antigen is known for it. Germline lookup yields CDR1 SGHDT and CDR2 YYEEEE. Trimming at V came to 3 bases and at J to 1 base, leaving 5 bases not matched to a gene. This CDR3 is 16 amino acids long. Next came a second PCR, run for about 6 to 12 cycles, which used a sample-barcoded 5' primer along with a J-beta primer mix. Using its own MiXCR run on the 5' RACE reads, TCRdb lists one record per CDR3 protein. The data show more than 650,000 distinct CDR3 sequences, roughly 20% seen once. The source of this sequence is a man between 65 and 85 years old in good health. The material sequenced was blood. The chain recombines TRBV5-6 with TRBJ2-4, with 9 bases aligning to TRBD1. This chain's CDR3 is CASSSPGQGAKNIQYF. The CDR3 DNA sequence: TGTGCCAGCAGCTCGCCCGGACAGGGGGCCAAAAACATTCAGTACTTC.